The 29 T cell receptor beta chains listed next were all sequenced from one sample in a study of T-cell reconstitution after alpha-beta-depleted transplantation in children. Using unique molecular identifiers, the investigators prepared the TCRbeta library. MiXCR, applied by TCRdb to the PCR reads, yields one record per CDR3 protein. The sample shows about 200,000 distinct CDR3 sequences, just over 14% of them seen only once. The material sequenced was PBMCs from the stem cell graft donor, taken from the stem cell graft. These receptors were obtained from a human donor who donated a stem cell graft to a child with acute lymphoblastic leukemia.

In its sample, this clonotype was seen a few times. This CDR3 reads CASSSIRGRLNTEAFF. The CDR3 DNA sequence: TGTGCCAGCAGTTCTATTCGAGGGCGTCTGAACACTGAAGCTTTCTTT. This chain links TRBV11-2 with TRBJ1-1; D gene uncertain. With 6 bases removed from V and 0 bases from J, the gap between germline ends came to 17 bases. The V gene's germline CDR1 is SGHAT and CDR2 FQNNGV. CDR3 length: 16 residues. The full variable domain, its missing parts supplied by reference TRBV11-2 and TRBJ1-1, is EAGVAQSPRYKIIEKRQSVAFWCNPISGHATLYWYQQILGQGPKLLIQFQNNGVVDDSQLPKDRFSAERLKGVDSTLKIQPAKLEDSAVYLCASSSIRGRLNTEAFFGQGTRLTVV.

This clonotype was seen many times. The chain employs TRBV19 and TRBJ1-5; D perhaps matches TRBD1 (6 bases). Trimming removed 3 bases from V and 4 bases from J, with 10 bases in between. CDR3 length equals 14 residues. CDR1 and CDR2 (germline): LNHDA, SQIVND (reference sequence). CDR3 coding DNA: TGTGCCAGTAGTATTACCCAGGGGAATCAGCCCCAGCATTTT. Translating gives CASSITQGNQPQHF.

The sample holds many counts of this clonotype. DNA for the CDR3: TGTGCCGGGAGCGGGGAGGGCGAGACCCAGTACTTC. This codes for CAGSGEGETQYF. This sequence joins TRBV2 and TRBJ2-5; 7 nucleotides agree with TRBD2. Losses at the gene ends were 11 bases for V and 5 bases for J; bases not matched to a gene: 8. The germline gives CDR1 SNHLY, CDR2 FYNNEI. The CDR3 is 12 amino acids.

This clonotype was detected ten times or more. The V call is TRBV19, the J call TRBJ2-1; no reliable D call. This CDR3 contains 14 residues. Deletions cut 5 bases from V and 5 bases from J, with 13 bases between. The V gene's germline CDR1 is LNHDA and CDR2 SQIVND (reference sequence). CDR3 sequence (DNA): TGTGCCAGTAGTCGAGTCGGGCCCCACAATGAGCAGTTCTTC. Its protein is CASSRVGPHNEQFF.

This clonotype was seen at least ten times. This chain's CDR3 is CAISGDRNTEAFF. The CDR3 DNA is TGTGCCATCAGTGGAGACAGGAACACTGAAGCTTTCTTT. The V call is TRBV10-3, the J call TRBJ1-1; TRBD1 might be the D (5 bases). CDR1 is ENHRY and CDR2 is SYGVKD in the germline V gene. This CDR3 is 13 amino acids long. Trimming stripped 4 bases from V and 1 base from J, with 7 bases between.

In this sample, this clonotype turned up many times. This chain connects TRBV5-1 to TRBJ2-7; D unclear. Germline values: CDR1 SGHRS, CDR2 YFSETQ. The V and J ends lost 0 bases and 7 bases respectively, with 14 bases between them. The CDR3 contains 14 residues. As DNA, the CDR3 is TGCGCCAGCAGCTTGGATGTCCCCGCGGAAGAGCAGTACTTC. Its protein product is CASSLDVPAEEQYF.

In its sample, this clonotype was seen many times. V and J are TRBV29-1 and TRBJ1-1; D gene ambiguous. V was shortened by 4 bases and J by 1 base, with 7 bases between the two germline ends. Germline V gives CDR1 SQVTM, CDR2 ANQGSEA. The CDR3 is 12 residues long. CDR3 DNA sequence: TGCAGCGTTGTAAGACAGAACACTGAAGCTTTCTTT. This encodes CSVVRQNTEAFF.

This clonotype was counted ten times or more. J is TRBJ2-3 and V is TRBV20-1; possibly TRBD2 for D (6 bases). The CDR3 sequence is 15 residues long. Germline V gene lookup returns CDR1 DFQATT and CDR2 SNEGSKA (reference sequence). V was clipped by 6 bases and J by 3 bases, with 19 bases between them. CDR3 bases: TGCAGTGCCTCCCCTGGGCGGGGCCGAACAGATACGCAGTATTTT. As protein: CSASPGRGRTDTQYF.

This clonotype occurred many times. This chain joins TRBV5-1 and TRBJ2-7, with D perhaps TRBD2 (6 bases). The CDR3 loop spans 14 amino acids. Germline assignment: CDR1 SGHRS and CDR2 YFSETQ. Trimming pared 3 bases from V and 6 bases from J, leaving 16 bases between. The CDR3 nucleotides are TGCGCCAGCAGCTCCAGCCCGGGACTTTTCGAGCAGTACTTC. Its translation: CASSSSPGLFEQYF.

This clonotype appeared many times. The chain couples TRBV7-9 to TRBJ2-7; unclear D gene. Germline CDR1 is SEHNR and CDR2 is FQNEAQ (reference sequence). This CDR3 is built from 13 residues. V lost 3 bases and J lost 5, with 11 bases in between. The CDR3 bases are TGTGCCAGCAGCTTCAACGTGAAGGACGAGCAGTACTTC. Its protein product is CASSFNVKDEQYF.

This clonotype was recorded at least ten times. V gene TRBV7-8 combines with J gene TRBJ2-5; no firm D call. V lost 1 base to trimming and J lost 0 bases, with 3 bases between them. Germline V lookup: CDR1 SGHVS, CDR2 FQNEAQ. The CDR3 length is 13 residues. CDR3 protein: CASSLVHQETQYF. The CDR3 region has the DNA TGTGCCAGCAGCTTAGTTCACCAAGAGACCCAGTACTTC.

This clonotype was recorded at least ten times. The chain employs TRBV5-1 and TRBJ1-1; D not certain. V was trimmed by 0 bases and J by 11 bases, leaving 14 bases between them. From germline, CDR1 is SGHRS and CDR2 YFSETQ. This CDR3 is 13 amino acids long. The CDR3, as DNA: TGCGCCAGCAGCTTGGATGGACTCATGGCCGCTTTCTTT. Encoded protein: CASSLDGLMAAFF.

At least ten counts were recorded for this clonotype. V gene TRBV7-8 combines with J gene TRBJ1-2; tentative D call: TRBD1 (6 bases). Germline values: CDR1 SGHVS, CDR2 FQNEAQ. There are 17 residues in the CDR3. V gave up 1 base and J gave up 2 bases, with 17 bases separating them. CDR3 protein: CASSLGTAVGMNYGYTF. CDR3 coding DNA: TGTGCCAGCAGCTTAGGGACAGCTGTTGGTATGAACTATGGCTACACCTTC. The variable domain in full, completed from reference TRBV7-8 and TRBJ1-2, reads GAGVSQSPRYKVAKRGQDVALRCDPISGHVSLFWYQQALGQGPEFLTYFQNEAQLDKSGLPSDRFFAERPEGSVSTLKIQRTQQEDSAVYLCASSLGTAVGMNYGYTFGSGTRLTVV.

The V call is TRBV7-9, the J call TRBJ2-7, with a weak D call TRBD2 (6 bases). V was trimmed by 5 bases and J by 3 bases, leaving 20 bases between them. Germline values: CDR1 SEHNR, CDR2 FQNEAQ (reference sequence). CDR3 size: 16 residues. Written as DNA, the CDR3 is TGTGCCAGCAGCCACGGGGGACCAGGCGCCCTCTACGAGCAGTACTTC. This translates into CASSHGGPGALYEQYF. The full variable domain, completed using reference TRBV7-9 and TRBJ2-7, is DTGVSQNPRHKITKRGQNVTFRCDPISEHNRLYWYRQTLGQGPEFLTYFQNEAQLEKSRLLSDRFSAERPKGSFSTLEIQRTEQGDSAMYLCASSHGGPGALYEQYFGPGTRLTVT.

This clonotype was seen ten or more times. The DNA for the CDR3 is TGTGCCAGCAGCGGGGTCAATAGCAATCAGCCCCAGCATTTT. It encodes CASSGVNSNQPQHF. V and J are TRBV12-3 or TRBV12-4 and TRBJ1-5; unclear D gene. This CDR3 is built from 14 residues. Trimming cost V 6 bases and J 0 bases, with 9 bases left between them.

At least ten counts were recorded for this clonotype. The chain recombines TRBV5-1 with TRBJ1-1, with D possibly TRBD1 on 6 matching bases. The germline V gene has CDR1 SGHRS and CDR2 YFSETQ. Trimming cost V 3 bases and J 0 bases, with 12 bases left between them. There are 15 residues in the CDR3. The CDR3 bases are TGCGCCAGCAGCTGGGGGCGGAACATGAACACTGAAGCTTTCTTT. This encodes CASSWGRNMNTEAFF.

About this clonotype itself: A much larger clone lies a single base off, so this may be a read error. The V gene is TRBV27, the J gene TRBJ2-4; D is unresolved. This CDR3 is 14 amino acids long. Germline CDR1 is MNHEY and CDR2 is SMNVEV (reference sequence). CDR3 residues: CASSLDRAKNMQYF. The CDR3 bases are TGTGCCAGCAGTTTAGATAGGGCCAAAAACATGCAGTACTTC.

This clonotype was observed a few times. This chain links TRBV5-1 with TRBJ2-2; 7 bases are a match to TRBD2. Germline assignment: CDR1 SGHRS and CDR2 YFSETQ. CDR3 size: 15 residues. V trimming: 5 bases; J trimming: 0 bases; junction bases outside the gene matches: 4. CDR3 bases: TGCGCCAGCAGGTACGGGACTACGAACACCGGGGAGCTGTTTTTT. This encodes CASRYGTTNTGELFF. Using reference TRBV5-1 and TRBJ2-2 for the parts outside the CDR3, the full variable domain is KAGVTQTPRYLIKTRGQQVTLSCSPISGHRSVSWYQQTPGQGLQFLFEYFSETQRNKGNFPGRFSGRQFSNSRSEMNVSTLELGDSALYLCASRYGTTNTGELFFGEGSRLTVL.

The CDR3 spells CASSPPGLQGMSYEQYF. The DNA of the CDR3 is TGTGCCAGCTCACCACCAGGCCTGCAGGGAATGTCCTACGAGCAGTACTTC. The chain has TRBV18 and TRBJ2-7; perhaps TRBD1 as D (5 bases). From germline, CDR1 is KGHSH and CDR2 LQKENI. CDR3 size: 17 residues. V lost 0 bases to trimming and J lost 1 base, with 16 bases between them.

Many counts were recorded for this clonotype. The chain links TRBV7-2 to TRBJ2-5, with 15 bases that match TRBD2. Losses at the gene ends were 5 bases for V and 5 bases for J; bases not matched to a gene: 9. The length of the CDR3 is 17 residues. The germline CDR1 and CDR2 sequences are SGHTA and FQGNSA. CDR3 loop: CASSPPGLAGGSETQYF. The CDR3 coding sequence is TGTGCCAGCAGCCCGCCGGGACTAGCGGGAGGCAGTGAGACCCAGTACTTC. The whole variable domain, filled in from reference TRBV7-2 and TRBJ2-5, reads GAGVSQSPSNKVTEKGKDVELRCDPISGHTALYWYRQSLGQGLEFLIYFQGNSAPDKSGLPSDRFSAERTGGSVSTLTIQRTQQEDSAVYLCASSPPGLAGGSETQYFGPGTRLLVL.

The rearrangement joins TRBV11-1 to TRBJ2-1; 9 nucleotides match TRBD2. Trimming at V came to 1 base and at J to 7 bases, leaving 2 bases not matched to a gene. The V gene's germline CDR1 is SGHAT and CDR2 FQDESV (reference sequence). This CDR3 contains 14 residues. This CDR3 is CASSLVAGANEQFF. For the CDR3, the DNA is TGTGCCAGCAGCTTAGTAGCGGGAGCGAATGAGCAGTTCTTC.

Ten or more counts support this clonotype. This chain uses TRBV20-1 with TRBJ1-5; D may be TRBD1 (6 bases). Trimming left V 5 bases short and J 2 bases short, with 22 bases between. The CDR3 loop spans 17 amino acids. Germline V CDR1 and CDR2: DFQATT, SNEGSKA (reference sequence). CDR3 protein: CSAATDTGLIGNQPQHF. As DNA, the CDR3 is TGCAGTGCTGCAACAGATACAGGGCTGATCGGCAATCAGCCCCAGCATTTT.

This clonotype was recorded many times. This sequence joins TRBV10-2 and TRBJ2-4; tentatively, D is TRBD2 (6 bases). The V gene's germline CDR1 is WSHSY and CDR2 SAAADI. CDR3 size: 15 residues. Trimming left V 11 bases short and J 2 bases short, with 19 bases between. CDR3 coding DNA: TGCGCCCGAATCCGGAGGGCCGGGCCCAAAAACATTCAGTACTTC. Translation gives CARIRRAGPKNIQYF.

This clonotype was picked up many times. The CDR3 sequence: CASSSLVRETEAFF. The CDR3 nucleotides read TGCGCCAGCAGCTCGCTGGTGAGAGAGACTGAAGCTTTCTTT. This sequence joins TRBV5-1 and TRBJ1-1, with D uncertain. Germline assignment: CDR1 SGHRS and CDR2 YFSETQ. V lost 3 bases, J lost 5 bases, and 14 bases lay in between. There are 14 residues in the CDR3.

This chain joins TRBV12-3 or TRBV12-4 and TRBJ2-2; D call uncertain. CDR3 length: 13 amino acids. V gave up 6 bases and J gave up 2 bases, with 7 bases separating them. The CDR3 loop is CASRGRNTGELFF. CDR3 in DNA: TGTGCCAGCAGGGGCAGAAACACCGGGGAGCTGTTTTTT.

This clonotype was recorded many times. The chain recombines TRBV29-1 with TRBJ2-3, with 9 bases aligning to TRBD2. J was trimmed by 5 bases and V by 3 bases; bases with no gene match: 6. The CDR3 has 14 residues. Germline-derived CDR1 and CDR2 are SQVTM and ANQGSEA. CDR3 loop: CSVEAGGPIDTQYF. CDR3 nucleotide sequence: TGCAGCGTTGAGGCGGGAGGGCCAATAGATACGCAGTATTTT.

The chain employs TRBV20-1 and TRBJ1-1, with D perhaps TRBD1 (5 bases). The CDR3 consists of 13 residues. Germline values: CDR1 DFQATT, CDR2 SNEGSKA (reference sequence). With 1 base removed from V and 1 base from J, the gap between germline ends came to 7 bases. CDR3: CSARGGGNTEAFF. CDR3 DNA: TGCAGTGCTAGAGGTGGGGGGAACACTGAAGCTTTCTTT.

The table lists this clonotype with many counts. The rearrangement uses TRBV12-3 or TRBV12-4 and TRBJ2-5; 11 positions match TRBD2. Losses at the gene ends were 5 bases for V and 1 base for J; bases not matched to a gene: 6. The CDR3 is 16 residues long. The CDR3 DNA follows: TGTGCCAGCAGTCGTCTCCTAGCGGGAGGCCAAGAGACCCAGTACTTC. Translation gives CASSRLLAGGQETQYF.

This clonotype was picked up many times. The chain links TRBV12-3 or TRBV12-4 to TRBJ2-1; TRBD2 matches at 7 bases. This CDR3 has 18 amino acids. Losses at the gene ends were 3 bases for V and 3 bases for J; bases not matched to a gene: 14. CDR3 region: CASSLGITSETSYNEQFF. CDR3 nucleotides: TGTGCCAGCAGTTTGGGTATAACTAGCGAGACGAGCTACAATGAGCAGTTCTTC.